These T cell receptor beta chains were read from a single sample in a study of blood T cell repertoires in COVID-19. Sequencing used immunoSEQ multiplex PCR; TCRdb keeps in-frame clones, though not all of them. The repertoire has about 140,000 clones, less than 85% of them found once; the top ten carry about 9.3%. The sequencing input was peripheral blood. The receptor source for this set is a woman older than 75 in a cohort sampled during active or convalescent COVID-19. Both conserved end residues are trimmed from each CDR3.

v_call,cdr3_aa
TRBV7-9,ASSFGDRPNTEAF
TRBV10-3,AISESLGRGGTEAF
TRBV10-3,AISESIGPISNQPQH
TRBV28,ASSQGVYEKLF
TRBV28,ASSLSWASRGRDGYT
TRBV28,ASSLGRKNTEAF
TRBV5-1,ASSFSPGGGTSTDTQY
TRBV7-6,ASSLHGLAYETQY
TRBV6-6,ATSEGTQF
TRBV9,ASSKGTVYGYT
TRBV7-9,ASSLVGGYGYT
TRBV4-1,ASSQFTGTNEQY
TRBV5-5,ASSLDRSIQNTEAF
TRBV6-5,ASSNSNSGSAQH
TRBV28,ASRMGQASYGYT
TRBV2,ASRTGGWNTEAF
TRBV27,ASKPFGVEGRDTEAF
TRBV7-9,ASSRTGGFNEQY
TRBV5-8,ASSPGQGADEQF
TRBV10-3,AAKPGEGEKLF
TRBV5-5,ASSLRLAGGNEQF
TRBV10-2,ASSVRTGDYYGYT
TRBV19,ASSMDRTLTEAF
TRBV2,ASSPGRGETQY
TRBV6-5,ASRTRDSANTEAF
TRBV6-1,ASSEGRHSGNTIY
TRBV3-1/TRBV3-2,ASSQFRTGSYGYT
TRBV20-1,SASNQGATNYGYT
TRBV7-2,ASTPGQLSYGYT
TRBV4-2,ASSQERPTVPGTEAF
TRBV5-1,ASSLFSGVGETQY
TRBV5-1,ASSPSFQAFSYNEQF